These 8 T cell receptor beta chains were all obtained from the same sample, sequenced in a study of regulatory T cells in long-lasting Graves disease. In building TCR beta libraries, iRepertoire HTBI primers were used together with Arm-PCR of CDR3 regions. MiXCR, run by TCRdb on the multiplex PCR reads, gives a single entry per CDR3 protein. The sample consists of almost 450,000 distinct CDR3 sequences, roughly 15% of them appearing once. The time point: newly diagnosed GD, antithyroid drugs for less than 3 months. The TCR library used RNA extracted from PBMCs. These sequences were also reported in another study, on T cells in Graves' hyperthyroidism and ophthalmopathy.

The sample in question was peripheral blood mononuclear cells (PBMCs), obtained at new diagnosis, from a patient treated with antithyroid drugs. The receptors originated from a woman aged 30 to 39 with Graves disease.

This clonotype turned up a few times. The rearrangement uses TRBV7-9 and TRBJ2-1, with 10 positions matching TRBD2. Germline V lookup: CDR1 SEHNR, CDR2 FQNEAQ (reference sequence). The CDR3 consists of 15 residues. The V gene end was trimmed by 11 bases and the J gene end by 0 bases; junction bases not matched to a gene: 7. The CDR3: CAGGLAFSSYNEQFF. DNA for the CDR3: TGTGCCGGGGGACTAGCGTTCAGCTCCTACAATGAGCAGTTCTTC.

The chain links TRBV29-1 to TRBJ1-2; D may be TRBD1 (6 bases). The germline V gene has CDR1 SQVTM and CDR2 ANQGSEA. V was trimmed by 3 bases and J by 0 bases, leaving 17 bases between them. This CDR3 is built from 16 residues. The CDR3 DNA sequence: TGCAGCGTTGATTTAAGGGGGGGCGTCTCTAACTATGGCTACACCTTC. It specifies CSVDLRGGVSNYGYTF.

This clonotype was counted at least ten times. The chain links TRBV7-2 to TRBJ2-1; 13 bases are a match to TRBD2. Unmatched junction bases numbered 4, after V lost 7 bases and J lost 7 bases. Germline lookup yields CDR1 SGHTA and CDR2 FQGNSA. The CDR3 totals 14 residues. CDR3 coding DNA: TGTGCCAGCATCGGGACTAGCGGGATTAATGAGCAGTTCTTC. As protein: CASIGTSGINEQFF.

This clonotype was detected ten times or more. The rearrangement links TRBV27 to TRBJ2-7; 7 nucleotides line up with TRBD1. With V trimmed by 9 bases and J by 4 bases, 6 bases remained unmatched. The CDR3 has 12 amino acids. Germline V gene lookup returns CDR1 MNHEY and CDR2 SMNVEV (reference sequence). The CDR3 protein is CASTGTDYEQYF. In DNA form, the CDR3 reads TGTGCCAGTACCGGGACAGATTACGAGCAGTACTTC.

This clonotype was seen ten or more times. The V gene is TRBV9, the J gene TRBJ1-1, with D unresolved. V dropped 7 bases and J dropped 0 bases, with 10 bases sitting between them. Germline V gene sequence: CDR1 SGDLS, CDR2 YYNGEE. The CDR3 covers 13 residues. The chain's CDR3 is CASARGMNTEAFF. CDR3 DNA sequence: TGTGCCAGCGCCCGGGGTATGAACACTGAAGCTTTCTTT.

This clonotype has a count of ten or more. The chain is built from TRBV15 and TRBJ1-2, with D perhaps matching TRBD1 (6 bases). The CDR3 has 13 amino acids. The V end lost 4 bases, the J end lost 7 bases, and 13 bases lay between the germline ends. Germline V lookup: CDR1 LNHNV, CDR2 YYDKDF (reference sequence). The CDR3 DNA reads TGTGCCACCAGCAAGAACCCGGGGGCTGGCTACACCTTC. As protein: CATSKNPGAGYTF.

The chain joins TRBV6-5 to TRBJ2-7; possible D gene TRBD2, 6 bases. Germline loops: CDR1 MNHEY, CDR2 SVGAGI. The CDR3 is 14 amino acids. Trimming stripped 0 bases from V and 6 bases from J, with 12 bases between. The CDR3 DNA follows: TGTGCCAGCAGTTACTCGCGGGGCCTAGGCGAGCAGTACTTC. This codes for CASSYSRGLGEQYF.

The V and J genes are TRBV28 and TRBJ1-2, with D possibly matching TRBD1 (5 bases). Trimming removed 7 bases at V and 8 bases at J, with 17 bases between. CDR1 and CDR2 from the germline V gene are MDHEN and SYDVKM. The CDR3 is 13 amino acids. In nucleotides, the CDR3 is TGTGCCAGCAATAAACGGGACCCCAGCGGCTACACCTTC. Protein sequence: CASNKRDPSGYTF.